Shown below are 25 T cell receptor beta chains from a single sample sequenced in a study of OX40 agonist ivuxolimab in advanced cancers. Assay used: immunoSEQ multiplex PCR; TCRdb lists only in-frame clones, some missing. This sample has tens of thousands of clones, with around nine tenths found just once. The sequences come from CD4+ or CD8+ T cells sorted from blood, collected in a trial of the OX40 agonist ivuxolimab. These receptor sequences come from an adult with an advanced solid tumor such as melanoma, head and neck, liver or kidney cancer.

This chain links TRBV11-2 with TRBJ2-3, with D perhaps matching TRBD2 (5 bases). This CDR3 has 16 amino acids. V lost 3 bases, J lost 3 bases, and 16 bases lay in between. Looked up from germline, CDR1 is SGHAT and CDR2 is FQNNGV. CDR3 in amino acids: CASSLMAGWETDTQYF. The CDR3 nucleotides read TGTGCCAGCAGCTTGATGGCGGGCTGGGAGACAGATACGCAGTATTTT.

The chain employs TRBV6-6 and TRBJ2-3; 8 nucleotides match TRBD2. This CDR3 region has 16 residues. CDR1 and CDR2 from the germline V gene are MNHNY and SVGAGI (reference sequence). Losses at the gene ends were 0 bases for V and 3 bases for J; bases not matched to a gene: 5. This CDR3 reads CASSYSQREMTDTQYF. CDR3 coding DNA: TGTGCCAGCAGTTACTCGCAGCGGGAGATGACAGATACGCAGTATTTT.

CDR3 nucleotide sequence: TGTGCCAGCAGCTTAGTGAAAGGGCCCTCCAGGGAAGAGACCCAGTACTTC. Protein: CASSLVKGPSREETQYF. The gene calls are TRBV11-2 and TRBJ2-5; a possible D gene is TRBD1 (5 bases). In germline, CDR1 is SGHAT, CDR2 FQNNGV. Trimming took 1 base from V and 3 from J, leaving 18 bases between them. There are 17 residues in the CDR3.

J is TRBJ1-1 and V is TRBV28; D not resolved. Germline assignment: CDR1 MDHEN and CDR2 SYDVKM. V dropped 3 bases and J dropped 5 bases, with 13 bases sitting between them. This CDR3 is built from 14 residues. CDR3 region: CASSFVPLGTEAFF. CDR3 coding DNA: TGTGCCAGCAGTTTTGTCCCCTTGGGGACTGAAGCTTTCTTT.

The chain carries TRBV6-1 and TRBJ2-3; TRBD2 matches at 9 bases. The CDR3 is made up of 15 amino acids. The V gene's germline CDR1 is MNHNS and CDR2 SASEGT. V was clipped by 2 bases and J by 3 bases; unmatched bases: 3. CDR3 sequence reads: CASSERAGGTDTQYF. The CDR3 coding sequence is TGTGCCAGCAGTGAACGGGCGGGGGGGACAGATACGCAGTATTTT.

The chain employs TRBV5-1 and TRBJ2-7; D is perhaps TRBD1 (5 bases). CDR1 is SGHRS and CDR2 is YFSETQ in the germline V gene. V lost 4 bases to trimming and J lost 0 bases, with 14 bases between them. This CDR3 has 15 residues. The CDR3 reads CASSPAAGYSYEQYF. The CDR3 nucleotides read TGCGCCAGCAGCCCGGCGGCAGGGTACTCCTACGAGCAGTACTTC.

The chain couples TRBV7-6 to TRBJ2-2; 10 bases are shared with TRBD1. Trimming cost V 1 base and J 5 bases; bases outside gene matches: 10. Germline V lookup: CDR1 SGHVS, CDR2 FNYEAQ. This CDR3 comprises 18 residues. CDR3 loop: CASSLDYPGQGLTGELFF. The CDR3, as DNA: TGTGCCAGCAGCTTAGATTACCCGGGACAGGGGTTGACCGGGGAGCTGTTTTTT.

The chain links TRBV5-1 to TRBJ2-3; tentatively, D is TRBD2 (6 bases). CDR1 SGHRS and CDR2 YFSETQ come from the germline V gene. CDR3 size: 14 residues. Trimming removed 0 bases at V and 3 bases at J, with 8 bases between. Here the CDR3 reads CASSLVRGTDTQYF. For the CDR3, the DNA is TGCGCCAGCAGCTTGGTGCGGGGAACAGATACGCAGTATTTT.

V is TRBV4-3 and J is TRBJ1-1; D is uncertain. The CDR3 has 16 amino acids. Trimming cost V 0 bases and J 0 bases, with 11 bases left between them. The V gene's germline CDR1 is LGHNA and CDR2 YSLEER. The CDR3 is CASSQDLIRMNTEAFF. The DNA of the CDR3 is TGCGCCAGCAGCCAAGATCTAATACGGATGAACACTGAAGCTTTCTTT.

V is TRBV2 and J is TRBJ2-3; D perhaps matches TRBD1 (7 bases). CDR3 length equals 18 residues. Germline V lookup: CDR1 SNHLY, CDR2 FYNNEI. V dropped 8 bases and J dropped 0 bases, with 24 bases sitting between them. For the CDR3, the DNA is TGTGCCAGCGGGACTTTGCGGGACAGATCGACTAGCACAGATACGCAGTATTTT. Protein sequence: CASGTLRDRSTSTDTQYF.

This chain links TRBV29-1 with TRBJ2-7; 9 positions agree with TRBD1. The CDR3 totals 11 residues. In germline, CDR1 is SQVTM, CDR2 ANQGSEA. The J segment lost 5 bases and the V segment lost 6 bases, leaving 2 bases of the junction unmatched. The CDR3 nucleotides are TGCAGCGTGGACAGGGGAAACGAGCAGTACTTC. Its translation: CSVDRGNEQYF.

This chain connects TRBV4-2 to TRBJ1-4, with D unresolved. The CDR3 totals 16 residues. The germline CDR1 and CDR2 sequences are LGHNA and YNFKEQ. V was shortened by 0 bases and J by 4 bases, with 12 bases between the two germline ends. CDR3 nucleotides: TGTGCCAGCAGCCAAGATCTTCAGTTAAATAATGAAAAACTGTTTTTT. Residues: CASSQDLQLNNEKLFF.

The rearrangement uses TRBV14 and TRBJ2-5; the match to TRBD1 covers 10 bases. The J segment lost 4 bases and the V segment lost 6 bases, leaving 11 bases of the junction unmatched. The CDR3 covers 16 residues. From germline, CDR1 is SGHDN and CDR2 FVKESK. The CDR3 reads CASRPSTGGRPETQYF. The CDR3, as DNA: TGTGCCAGCAGGCCCTCGACAGGGGGCCGGCCAGAGACCCAGTACTTC. Looking up the rest from reference TRBV14 and TRBJ2-5 gives the full variable domain: EAGVTQFPSHSVIEKGQTVTLRCDPISGHDNLYWYRRVMGKEIKFLLHFVKESKQDESGMPNNRFLAERTGGTYSTLKVQPAELEDSGVYFCASRPSTGGRPETQYFGPGTRLLVL.

V is TRBV6-1 and J is TRBJ1-4, with D unresolved. The germline V gene has CDR1 MNHNS and CDR2 SASEGT. This CDR3 spans 16 amino acids. Trimming took 2 bases from V and 4 from J, leaving 14 bases between them. DNA of the CDR3: TGTGCCAGCAGTGAAAGGCCCCCAAACCTTAATGAAAAACTGTTTTTT. It codes for CASSERPPNLNEKLFF.

This clone has just one count. This chain links TRBV4-2 with TRBJ2-7; 8 bases agree with TRBD1. CDR1 LGHNA and CDR2 YNFKEQ come from the germline V gene. J gave up 3 bases and V 3 bases, and 4 bases lay outside the gene matches. This CDR3 comprises 14 residues. CDR3 sequence: CASSHIGTGYEQYF. CDR3 nucleotides: TGTGCCAGCAGCCACATCGGGACAGGCTACGAGCAGTACTTC.

This chain joins TRBV15 and TRBJ2-7, with D perhaps matching TRBD1 or TRBD2 (5 bases each). The CDR3 is 15 amino acids. Germline assignment: CDR1 LNHNV and CDR2 YYDKDF (reference sequence). Trimming took 2 bases from V and 0 from J, leaving 11 bases between them. As DNA, the CDR3 is TGTGCCACCAGCAGACCCCGGGACGTCTCCTACGAGCAGTACTTC. Translation: CATSRPRDVSYEQYF. Full variable domain (missing parts from reference TRBV15 and TRBJ2-7): DAMVIQNPRYQVTQFGKPVTLSCSQTLNHNVMYWYQQKSSQAPKLLFHYYDKDFNNEADTPDNFQSRRPNTSFCFLDIRSPGLGDTAMYLCATSRPRDVSYEQYFGPGTRLTVT.

In this sample, this clone turned up once. The genes are TRBV7-6 and TRBJ2-7; TRBD1 matches at 11 bases. The CDR3 extends over 14 amino acids. With 8 bases clipped from V and 3 bases from J, the junction kept 6 bases outside the gene matches. Looked up from germline, CDR1 is SGHVS and CDR2 is FNYEAQ. CDR3 coding DNA: TGTGCCAGCGATTCCGGGACAGGGGGCTACGAGCAGTACTTC. Translated: CASDSGTGGYEQYF. The complete variable domain, with remaining parts taken from reference TRBV7-6 and TRBJ2-7, reads GAGVSQSPRYKVTKRGQDVALRCDPISGHVSLYWYRQALGQGPEFLTYFNYEAQQDKSGLPNDRFSAERPEGSISTLTIQRTEQRDSAMYRCASDSGTGGYEQYFGPGTRLTVT.

J is TRBJ2-3 and V is TRBV5-6; no clear D gene. CDR1 and CDR2 from the germline V gene are SGHDT and YYEEEE. Trimming removed 1 base at V and 0 bases at J, with 6 bases between. The CDR3 consists of 14 residues. The CDR3 nucleotides are TGTGCCAGCAGCTTGTCCAGCAGCACAGATACGCAGTATTTT. This sequence encodes CASSLSSSTDTQYF.

This sequence joins TRBV29-1 and TRBJ2-7; 7 bases match TRBD2. Germline trimming cut 6 bases from V and 6 bases from J; bases unmatched to any gene: 14. Germline CDR1 SQVTM, CDR2 ANQGSEA. The CDR3 consists of 14 residues. The CDR3 sequence: CSVTGGGSFSEQYF. The CDR3 DNA reads TGCAGCGTAACGGGGGGTGGCAGTTTCAGCGAGCAGTACTTC.

V gene TRBV7-9 combines with J gene TRBJ2-1, with 9 nucleotides matching TRBD2. V shed 1 base and J 6 bases; nucleotides not matched to a gene: 4. This CDR3 region has 15 residues. The germline gives CDR1 SEHNR, CDR2 FQNEAQ (reference sequence). The CDR3 loop is CASSLEERGVNEQFF. The CDR3, as DNA: TGTGCCAGCAGCTTAGAGGAGCGGGGGGTCAATGAGCAGTTCTTC.

This clone was detected only once. The junction differs from germline at one of its ends, possibly a read error. The chain has TRBV7-7 and TRBJ2-7; a possible D gene is TRBD1 (5 bases). CDR3 length: 14 amino acids. Looked up from germline, CDR1 is SSHAT and CDR2 is FNYEAQ (reference sequence). The CDR3 DNA is TGTGCTAGCAGCTCCAGCTCAGGGTTTAGCGAGCAGTACTTC. Amino acids: CASSSSSGFSEQYF. Drawing the rest from reference TRBV7-7 and TRBJ2-7, the complete variable domain is GAGVSQSPRYKVTKRGQDVTLRCDPISSHATLYWYQQALGQGPEFLTYFNYEAQPDKSGLPSDRFSAERPEGSISTLTIQRTEQRDSAMYRCASSSSSGFSEQYFGPGTRLTVT.

This chain uses TRBV10-3 with TRBJ2-2, with 9 bases lining up with TRBD2. CDR1 and CDR2 (germline): ENHRY, SYGVKD. V lost 7 bases, J lost 1 base, and 10 bases stayed unmatched. The CDR3 has 17 amino acids. As DNA, the CDR3 is TGTGCCATCAAAACGAGGGAGACTAGCGGGAACACCGGGGAGCTGTTTTTT. As protein: CAIKTRETSGNTGELFF.

In this sample, this clone turned up once. The CDR3 DNA reads TGTGCCAGCAGCGGTGGAGGGGACAGGGCGTCACCTGGAAACACCATATATTTT. Protein sequence: CASSGGGDRASPGNTIYF. The chain links TRBV9 to TRBJ1-3; 9 bases are shared with TRBD1. The germline V gene encodes CDR1 SGDLS and CDR2 YYNGEE. This CDR3 has 18 residues. V was pared by 3 bases and J by 2 bases, with 12 bases of the junction left unmatched. Full variable domain (missing parts from reference TRBV9 and TRBJ1-3): DSGVTQTPKHLITATGQRVTLRCSPRSGDLSVYWYQQSLDQGLQFLIQYYNGEERAKGNILERFSAQQFPDLHSELNLSSLELGDSALYFCASSGGGDRASPGNTIYFGEGSWLTVV.

The chain couples TRBV27 to TRBJ2-1, with TRBD2 as a possible D gene (5 bases). CDR3 length: 16 amino acids. The V end was cut by 0 bases, the J end by 0 bases, with 9 bases between. Germline V gene sequence: CDR1 MNHEY, CDR2 SMNVEV (reference sequence). The CDR3 nucleotides are TGTGCCAGCAGTTTATCGAGGGCGAGCTCCTACAATGAGCAGTTCTTC. It specifies CASSLSRASSYNEQFF.

V is TRBV6-5 and J is TRBJ2-2; D remains ambiguous. The CDR3 consists of 11 residues. V was pared by 5 bases and J by 6 bases, with 4 bases between. CDR1 is MNHEY, CDR2 SVGAGI, per germline. For the CDR3, the DNA is TGTGCCAGCAGTGAGGCCGGGGAGCTGTTTTTT. It encodes CASSEAGELFF.